The TCR beta chain described here comes from a study of Ad26.COV2.S vaccination and SARS-CoV-2 variants. General observations from the study: Non-spike TCR breadth did not differ much between vaccine and placebo recipients.

Trimming cost V 5 bases and J 4 bases, with 15 bases left between them. Germline V gene data show CDR1 as SGHTA and CDR2 as FQGTGA. The CDR3 sequence is 15 residues long. Worth noting for this clone: Its cognate antigen is unknown.

The assay was immunoSEQ multiplex PCR, and TCRdb's table has in-frame clones only and misses some. The sample lists roughly 100,000 clones; around 81% were seen once. This sample comprised peripheral blood, obtained after recovery from COVID-19. This receptor was taken from a human donor who had recovered from COVID-19. This chain connects TRBV7-3 to TRBJ2-1, with TRBD2 as a possible D gene (5 bases). The CDR3 DNA is TGTGCCAGCAGCCGTTTCGACGGGGTGTACAATGAGCAGTTCTTC. As protein: CASSRFDGVYNEQFF.